Below, 25 T cell receptor beta chains from the same sample are listed, as sequenced in a study of T cells expressing NK-cell markers. After re-calling the 5' RACE reads, TCRdb lists one entry per CDR3 protein, DNA absent. This listing includes about 390,000 distinct CDR3 sequences. The sample comprised blood T cells: a sorted CD56 or NKG2C T cell subset, CD4+ or CD8+ T cells, or bulk PBMC T cells (not recorded which). The receptors shown here come from a woman aged 45-65 years in good health.

This chain connects TRBV20-1 to TRBJ2-5. This CDR3 is built from 14 residues. In germline, CDR1 is DFQATT, CDR2 SNEGSKA (reference sequence). The chain's CDR3 is CSARDYRSGETQYF.

The rearrangement uses TRBV14 and TRBJ2-3. The CDR3 is made up of 15 amino acids. Germline V gives CDR1 SGHDN, CDR2 FVKESK. This chain's CDR3 is CASSQDVRRTDTQYF.

The V gene is TRBV6-4, the J gene TRBJ1-3; without DNA, the TCRdb call of TRBD1 cannot be checked. CDR3 length: 11 amino acids. CDR1 MRHNA and CDR2 SNTAGT come from the germline V gene. The CDR3 region is CAGGQGNTIYF.

This chain uses TRBV5-1 with TRBJ2-1; TCRdb's D call, TRBD1, is unchecked because there is no DNA. The CDR3 is 13 amino acids. Per germline, CDR1 SGHRS and CDR2 YFSETQ. CDR3: CASRSTGNNEQFF.

The chain has TRBV7-2 and TRBJ2-5. The CDR3 is made up of 12 amino acids. The germline V gene has CDR1 SGHTA and CDR2 FQGNSA. CDR3 sequence: CASSLNLETQYF.

This chain links TRBV30 with TRBJ1-1; with no DNA, the TCRdb D assignment of TRBD1 cannot be verified. From germline, CDR1 is GTSNPN and CDR2 SVGIG (reference sequence). The CDR3 sequence is 14 residues long. This CDR3 is CAWSVMGANTEAFF.

The gene calls are TRBV20-1 and TRBJ2-1; absent DNA, TCRdb's TRBD2 call cannot be checked. Germline CDR1 reads DFQATT; CDR2 reads SNEGSKA (reference sequence). The CDR3 runs to 12 residues. CDR3: CSIRLARSEQFF.

The CDR3 loop is CAISGPDYYEQYF. The V and J genes are TRBV10-3 and TRBJ2-7. The germline V gene encodes CDR1 ENHRY and CDR2 SYGVKD. The CDR3 covers 13 residues.

V is TRBV25-1 and J is TRBJ2-2; lacking DNA, the TRBD1 call made by TCRdb goes unchecked. The V gene's germline CDR1 is MGHDK and CDR2 SYGVNS. The length of the CDR3 is 12 residues. CDR3 in amino acids: CASRGGTGELFF. The full variable domain, with the rest looked up from reference TRBV25-1 and TRBJ2-2, is EADIYQTPRYLVIGTGKKITLECSQTMGHDKMYWYQQDPGMELHLIHYSYGVNSTEKGDLSSESTVSRIRTEHFPLTLESARPSHTSQYLCASRGGTGELFFGEGSRLTVL.

This sequence joins TRBV7-9 and TRBJ2-1; TCRdb's D call of TRBD1 is untestable without DNA. Germline V gene sequence: CDR1 SEHNR, CDR2 FQNEAQ (reference sequence). The CDR3 spans 16 residues. The CDR3: CASSWGQTQTGGEQFF.

This CDR3 is CASSVPGGETQYF. This chain joins TRBV19 and TRBJ2-5; the TRBD1 assignment by TCRdb is unverifiable without DNA. The CDR3 is 13 residues long. Germline CDR1 LNHDA, CDR2 SQIVND (reference sequence).

The rearrangement uses TRBV5-1 and TRBJ2-1; TCRdb returns TRBD1, unconfirmable since there is no DNA. In germline, CDR1 is SGHRS, CDR2 YFSETQ. This CDR3 has 13 amino acids. Here the CDR3 reads CATGTPGFDEQFF. The complete variable domain, with remaining parts taken from reference TRBV5-1 and TRBJ2-1, reads KAGVTQTPRYLIKTRGQQVTLSCSPISGHRSVSWYQQTPGQGLQFLFEYFSETQRNKGNFPGRFSGRQFSNSRSEMNVSTLELGDSALYLCATGTPGFDEQFFGPGTRLTVL.

The chain combines TRBV5-1 with TRBJ1-1; the TCRdb call, TRBD1, lacks DNA for checking. Germline V gene lookup returns CDR1 SGHRS and CDR2 YFSETQ. This CDR3 is built from 18 residues. This CDR3 reads CASSPQGTGPLLDTEAFF.

This chain joins TRBV25-1 and TRBJ2-1; the TCRdb call, TRBD2, lacks DNA for checking. The germline V gene has CDR1 MGHDK and CDR2 SYGVNS. This CDR3 spans 15 amino acids. CDR3 protein: CASTDGTSGSNEQFF.

CDR3 residues: CASSLTSGRIGDTQYF. V gene TRBV7-9 combines with J gene TRBJ2-3; with no DNA, the TCRdb D assignment of TRBD2 cannot be verified. Looked up from germline, CDR1 is SEHNR and CDR2 is FQNEAQ (reference sequence). This CDR3 comprises 16 residues. The full variable domain, rest sourced from reference TRBV7-9 and TRBJ2-3, is DTGVSQNPRHKITKRGQNVTFRCDPISEHNRLYWYRQTLGQGPEFLTYFQNEAQLEKSRLLSDRFSAERPKGSFSTLEIQRTEQGDSAMYLCASSLTSGRIGDTQYFGPGTRLTVL.

The chain is built from TRBV12-3 or TRBV12-4 and TRBJ2-2. The CDR3 is 14 amino acids. This CDR3 is CASSLLSATGELFF.

The chain employs TRBV2 and TRBJ1-4; lacking DNA, the TRBD1 call made by TCRdb goes unchecked. Germline CDR1 is SNHLY and CDR2 is FYNNEI. There are 16 residues in the CDR3. The CDR3 reads CASRRDTGGQNEKLFF.

The chain has TRBV30 and TRBJ1-1. The germline V gene has CDR1 GTSNPN and CDR2 SVGIG (reference sequence). The CDR3 contains 12 residues. This CDR3 is CAWSWSNTEAFF.

The chain carries TRBV5-6 and TRBJ2-7; TCRdb selects TRBD1, and the lack of DNA leaves this call unchecked. The CDR3 totals 13 residues. Germline values: CDR1 SGHDT, CDR2 YYEEEE. This chain's CDR3 is CASAPGSSYEQYF. Full variable domain (remainder filled in from reference TRBV5-6 and TRBJ2-7): DAGVTQSPTHLIKTRGQQVTLRCSPKSGHDTVSWYQQALGQGPQFIFQYYEEEERQRGNFPDRFSGHQFPNYSSELNVNALLLGDSALYLCASAPGSSYEQYFGPGTRLTVT.

V usage is TRBV7-2 and J usage is TRBJ2-5; TCRdb's D call of TRBD2 is untestable without DNA. CDR3 length: 16 residues. Looked up from germline, CDR1 is SGHTA and CDR2 is FQGNSA. The CDR3 sequence: CASSLVLTGVGETQYF.

The chain uses TRBV20-1 and TRBJ2-7. The length of the CDR3 is 15 residues. The germline gives CDR1 DFQATT, CDR2 SNEGSKA (reference sequence). The CDR3 sequence: CSARDKDVRFHEQYF.

The chain joins TRBV5-6 to TRBJ1-1. Germline values: CDR1 SGHDT, CDR2 YYEEEE. The CDR3 is made up of 13 amino acids. CDR3 loop: CASSFPAYTEAFF.

The rearrangement uses TRBV18 and TRBJ2-1; TCRdb's D call, TRBD2, is unchecked because there is no DNA. In germline, CDR1 is KGHSH, CDR2 LQKENI. There are 15 residues in the CDR3. CDR3 sequence: CASSPLAGAHNEQFF.

This rearrangement joins TRBV6-4 to TRBJ2-2; there is no DNA to check the TCRdb D call of TRBD2. CDR3 size: 16 residues. Germline V gene lookup returns CDR1 MRHNA and CDR2 SNTAGT. CDR3 region: CASSDSPQGGTGELFF.

The chain couples TRBV19 to TRBJ2-7; TCRdb outputs TRBD1, but without DNA this stays unchecked. CDR1 and CDR2 from the germline V gene are LNHDA and SQIVND (reference sequence). This CDR3 is 16 amino acids long. The CDR3: CASSIGRGTYPYEQYF.